These 30 T cell receptor beta chains were sequenced from one sample in a study of blood T cell repertoires in COVID-19 (dated by TCRdb to 2018 to 2020). Library prep was done by the immunoSEQ multiplex PCR assay. Sourced from immuneACCESS, this table was stored by TCRdb with only in-frame sequences that have V and J called. A share of the clones is absent; for the studies checked, an unresolved V gene accounts for under half, and the remainder has no known explanation. This sample lists some 240,000 clones; about four fifths were detected once. Of the sample, about 9.5% is held by the ten largest clones. Sequenced input: peripheral blood. These receptors all stem from an elderly woman with acute or convalescent COVID-19.

This clone came up many times. The chain employs TRBV3-1 (or the pseudogene TRBV3-2) and TRBJ1-1; TRBD1 is a possible D gene (6 bases). The CDR3 has 14 amino acids. Germline V CDR1 and CDR2: LGHDT, YNNKEL (reference sequence). The V end was cut by 4 bases, the J end by 1 base, with 10 bases between. DNA of the CDR3: TGTGCCAGCAGCCGAAAGACAGGGAACACTGAAGCTTTCTTT. Its protein is CASSRKTGNTEAFF.

J is TRBJ1-1 and V is TRBV12-3 or TRBV12-4; D is unclear. The CDR3 contains 12 residues. Trimming removed 3 bases from V and 5 bases from J, with 7 bases in between. CDR3 sequence (DNA): TGTGCCAGCAGTTTCGGGGTAACTGAAGCTTTCTTT. Translated: CASSFGVTEAFF.

The chain uses TRBV24-1 and TRBJ2-3; TRBD1 matches at 9 bases. The CDR3 length is 16 residues. Germline CDR1 and CDR2: KGHDR and SFDVKD. With 4 bases clipped from V and 4 bases from J, the junction kept 8 bases outside the gene matches. CDR3 bases: TGTGCCACCAGTGAGGGGGTGGGGACAGGGTCAGATACGCAGTATTTT. Protein product: CATSEGVGTGSDTQYF.

The chain is built from TRBV24-1 and TRBJ2-1, with D perhaps matching TRBD1 (6 bases). CDR1 and CDR2 from the germline V gene are KGHDR and SFDVKD. The CDR3 is 17 amino acids. Trimming cost V 3 bases and J 0 bases, with 14 bases left between them. CDR3: CATSDTTGTPSYNEQFF. DNA for the CDR3: TGTGCCACCAGTGATACCACCGGGACACCCTCCTACAATGAGCAGTTCTTC.

J is TRBJ2-7 and V is TRBV7-2, with 7 bases that match TRBD1. The germline V gene has CDR1 SGHTA and CDR2 FQGNSA. With 4 bases clipped from V and 1 base from J, the junction kept 7 bases outside the gene matches. This CDR3 is 15 amino acids long. The chain's CDR3 is CASSSTGVHSYEQYF. The CDR3 nucleotides read TGTGCCAGCAGCTCCACAGGGGTACATTCCTACGAGCAGTACTTC.

The chain's CDR3 is CARGGMEVQTTEAFF. The DNA for the CDR3 is TGTGCCAGAGGGGGCATGGAGGTTCAGACCACTGAAGCTTTCTTT. This rearrangement joins TRBV9 to TRBJ1-1; 7 bases align to TRBD1. CDR1 is SGDLS and CDR2 is YYNGEE in the germline V gene. The CDR3 consists of 15 residues. V trimming: 8 bases; J trimming: 4 bases; junction bases outside the gene matches: 14.

The table lists this clone with a few counts. The J gene is TRBJ2-1, the V gene TRBV28; no reliable D call. V was shortened by 4 bases and J by 0 bases, with 13 bases between the two germline ends. CDR1 and CDR2 from the germline V gene are MDHEN and SYDVKM. The CDR3 covers 16 residues. The CDR3 spells CASSSPPLISYNEQFF. The CDR3 DNA follows: TGTGCCAGCAGTTCCCCTCCACTAATCTCCTACAATGAGCAGTTCTTC.

The chain combines TRBV18 with TRBJ1-2, with D tentatively TRBD1 (5 bases). The length of the CDR3 is 16 residues. V lost 6 bases to trimming and J lost 5 bases, with 22 bases between them. Looked up from germline, CDR1 is KGHSH and CDR2 is LQKENI. CDR3 sequence: CASSATDTTPLYGYTF. In nucleotides, the CDR3 is TGTGCCAGCTCCGCGACGGACACTACACCTCTTTATGGCTACACCTTC.

The chain employs TRBV5-4 and TRBJ1-2; weak D call: TRBD1 (5 bases). CDR1 and CDR2 (germline): SGHNT, YYREEE (reference sequence). CDR3 size: 15 residues. Trimming stripped 0 bases from V and 6 bases from J, with 15 bases between. The CDR3 is CASSLDARGRNGYTF. The CDR3 DNA is TGTGCCAGCAGCTTGGATGCTAGGGGCCGGAATGGCTACACCTTC.

This clone is a singleton in its sample. CDR3 sequence reads: CASSQDEAGWVGDGYTF. In nucleotides, the CDR3 is TGCGCCAGCAGCCAAGATGAGGCGGGGTGGGTTGGCGATGGCTACACCTTC. The rearrangement joins TRBV4-1 to TRBJ1-2; D is undetermined. The CDR3 is 17 amino acids. Germline V gives CDR1 MGHRA, CDR2 YSYEKL. V gave up 0 bases and J gave up 6 bases, with 20 bases separating them.

The chain carries TRBV10-1 and TRBJ1-4; D is ambiguous. The CDR3 loop spans 13 amino acids. V was cut by 3 bases and J by 10 bases, with 12 bases left in between. Germline V gives CDR1 WNHNN, CDR2 SYGVQD (reference sequence). The CDR3 here is CASSDREGGKLFF. DNA of the CDR3: TGCGCCAGCAGTGATCGGGAGGGCGGAAAACTGTTTTTT.

The DNA for the CDR3 is TGTGCCAGCAGCCAAGATCGAGGGTACAATGAGCAGTTCTTC. Its protein is CASSQDRGYNEQFF. The chain has TRBV3-1 (or the pseudogene TRBV3-2) and TRBJ2-1, with a weak D call TRBD2 (5 bases). CDR3 length equals 14 residues. Germline V gene sequence: CDR1 LGHDT, CDR2 YNNKEL (reference sequence). V lost 0 bases and J 4 bases, leaving 7 bases between the germline ends.

This rearrangement joins TRBV2 to TRBJ2-7; D perhaps matches TRBD2 (6 bases). The V gene lost 9 bases and the J gene lost 3 bases, with 18 bases spanning the gap. The CDR3 spans 14 residues. CDR1 SNHLY and CDR2 FYNNEI come from the germline V gene. The CDR3 DNA reads as TGTGCCAGTTGGCCTCGGGGGACTGGCTACGAGCAGTACTTC. Residues: CASWPRGTGYEQYF.

The chain has TRBV7-3 and TRBJ1-6; TRBD1 aligns across 9 bases. CDR3 length: 15 amino acids. CDR1 is SGHTA, CDR2 FQGTGA, per germline. V lost 5 bases to trimming and J lost 9 bases; unmatched junction nucleotides: 8. CDR3 DNA sequence: TGTGCCAGCAGCGCCACAGGGGGCTTGAGTTCACCCCTCCACTTT. Amino acids: CASSATGGLSSPLHF.

As for this clone: The same CDR3 arises from other DNA sequences in this sample as well. This chain uses TRBV12-3 or TRBV12-4 with TRBJ1-3; 7 positions match TRBD1. CDR3 size: 13 residues. J was trimmed by 2 bases and V by 6 bases; bases with no gene match: 1. CDR3 region: CASSTGAGNTIYF. CDR3 DNA sequence: TGTGCCAGCAGCACAGGGGCTGGAAACACCATATATTTT.

As concerns this clone: Other DNA sequences in the same sample also yield this CDR3. This sequence joins TRBV5-1 and TRBJ1-5; 7 bases align to TRBD1. V was pared by 0 bases and J by 4 bases, with 4 bases of the junction left unmatched. The CDR3 extends over 15 amino acids. CDR1 and CDR2 (germline): SGHRS, YFSETQ. The CDR3 reads CASSLEGGENQPQHF. CDR3 in DNA: TGCGCCAGCAGCTTGGAAGGGGGCGAAAATCAGCCCCAGCATTTT.

This chain links TRBV9 with TRBJ1-3, with D possibly TRBD1 on 5 matching bases. V was clipped by 0 bases and J by 3 bases, with 10 bases between them. Germline CDR1 reads SGDLS; CDR2 reads YYNGEE. CDR3 length: 15 amino acids. The CDR3 is CASSVGGRDGNTIYF. The CDR3 DNA reads TGTGCCAGCAGCGTAGGCGGCAGGGATGGAAACACCATATATTTT. Full variable domain (rest looked up from reference TRBV9 and TRBJ1-3): DSGVTQTPKHLITATGQRVTLRCSPRSGDLSVYWYQQSLDQGLQFLIQYYNGEERAKGNILERFSAQQFPDLHSELNLSSLELGDSALYFCASSVGGRDGNTIYFGEGSWLTVV.

This clone was found once. V usage is TRBV19 and J usage is TRBJ2-7; maybe TRBD1 (5 bases). Trimming removed 7 bases from V and 12 bases from J, with 10 bases in between. Germline CDR1 is LNHDA and CDR2 is SQIVND (reference sequence). This CDR3 is 9 amino acids long. Here the CDR3 DNA reads TGTGCCAGTACATACAGGTTGTACTTC. Its protein product is CASTYRLYF. The variable domain in full, with the rest retrieved from reference TRBV19 and TRBJ2-7, is DGGITQSPKYLFRKEGQNVTLSCEQNLNHDAMYWYRQDPGQGLRLIYYSQIVNDFQKGDIAEGYSVSREKKESFPLTVTSAQKNPTAFYLCASTYRLYFGPGTRLTVT.

The chain uses TRBV6-5 and TRBJ2-7; perhaps TRBD2 as D (6 bases). This CDR3 comprises 15 residues. The V end lost 2 bases, the J end lost 1 base, and 12 bases lay between the germline ends. Germline V gene lookup returns CDR1 MNHEY and CDR2 SVGAGI. CDR3 residues: CASSYNEGLSYEQYF. The CDR3 coding sequence is TGTGCCAGCAGTTACAATGAGGGACTTTCCTACGAGCAGTACTTC.

J is TRBJ2-3 and V is TRBV18, with D possibly matching TRBD1 (5 bases). Per the germline V gene, CDR1 is KGHSH and CDR2 is LQKENI. V shed 3 bases and J shed 5 bases, with 15 bases lying between them. CDR3 size: 15 residues. The CDR3 sequence is CASSPMGHPVDTQYF. The CDR3 DNA follows: TGTGCCAGCTCACCGATGGGGCATCCCGTAGATACGCAGTATTTT. Filled out from reference TRBV18 and TRBJ2-3, the complete variable domain reads NAGVMQNPRHLVRRRGQEARLRCSPMKGHSHVYWYRQLPEEGLKFMVYLQKENIIDESGMPKERFSAEFPKEGPSILRIQQVVRGDSAAYFCASSPMGHPVDTQYFGPGTRLTVL.

The rearrangement links TRBV3-1 (or the pseudogene TRBV3-2) to TRBJ2-2, with 8 positions matching TRBD2. This CDR3 comprises 17 residues. The junction had 4 bases not matched to a gene; V was cut back by 0 bases and J by 1 base. CDR1 is LGHDT, CDR2 YNNKEL, per germline (reference sequence). The chain's CDR3 is CASSQEVSGMNTGELFF. DNA of the CDR3: TGTGCCAGCAGCCAAGAGGTTAGCGGGATGAACACCGGGGAGCTGTTTTTT.

The chain combines TRBV30 with TRBJ1-4, with a weak D call TRBD1 (5 bases). The germline V gene has CDR1 GTSNPN and CDR2 SVGIG (reference sequence). This CDR3 comprises 13 residues. The V end was cut by 0 bases, the J end by 8 bases, with 10 bases between. The CDR3 coding sequence is TGTGCCTGGAGTGTAGACCGGGGGGAAAAACTGTTTTTT. This gives the protein CAWSVDRGEKLFF.

CDR3 sequence reads: CASRPTPSRSYEQYF. The CDR3, as DNA: TGTGCCAGTAGGCCGACCCCGTCCAGGTCCTACGAGCAGTACTTC. The chain recombines TRBV19 with TRBJ2-7; D unclear. Trimming cost V 6 bases and J 1 base, with 16 bases left between them. CDR1 and CDR2 (germline): LNHDA, SQIVND (reference sequence). The CDR3 length is 15 residues. Looking up the rest from reference TRBV19 and TRBJ2-7 gives the full variable domain: DGGITQSPKYLFRKEGQNVTLSCEQNLNHDAMYWYRQDPGQGLRLIYYSQIVNDFQKGDIAEGYSVSREKKESFPLTVTSAQKNPTAFYLCASRPTPSRSYEQYFGPGTRLTVT.

On this clone: Other DNA sequences within the sample encode an identical CDR3. The rearrangement uses TRBV5-4 and TRBJ2-5; 10 positions match TRBD2. This CDR3 comprises 14 residues. J lost 5 bases, V lost 4 bases, and 5 bases had no gene match. CDR1 and CDR2 from the germline V gene are SGHNT and YYREEE (reference sequence). The CDR3 nucleotides read TGTGCCAGCAGCAGCGGGGGGGCGGGCGAGACCCAGTACTTC. The encoded protein is CASSSGGAGETQYF. Drawing the rest from reference TRBV5-4 and TRBJ2-5, the complete variable domain is ETGVTQSPTHLIKTRGQQVTLRCSSQSGHNTVSWYQQALGQGPQFIFQYYREEENGRGNFPPRFSGLQFPNYSSELNVNALELDDSALYLCASSSGGAGETQYFGPGTRLLVL.

This sequence joins TRBV7-8 and TRBJ2-1; 11 nucleotides line up with TRBD1. Germline CDR1 reads SGHVS; CDR2 reads FQNEAQ. The CDR3 has 15 amino acids. J gave up 4 bases and V 6 bases, and 5 bases lay outside the gene matches. The CDR3 region has the DNA TGTGCCAGCAGACCCGGGACAGGGGGTTACAATGAGCAGTTCTTC. Protein: CASRPGTGGYNEQFF.

This chain uses TRBV10-3 with TRBJ2-3; TRBD2 aligns across 13 bases. The V and J ends lost 5 bases and 0 bases, in that order; junction bases with no gene match: 14. Germline V gene sequence: CDR1 ENHRY, CDR2 SYGVKD. The CDR3 is made up of 20 amino acids. The CDR3 is CAISHGLGTSGVTSTDTQYF. The DNA of the CDR3 is TGTGCCATCAGTCATGGTCTAGGGACTAGCGGGGTGACTAGCACAGATACGCAGTATTTT.

This clone was seen a single time. This chain links TRBV5-1 with TRBJ1-6, with D maybe TRBD1 (5 bases). The CDR3 length is 16 residues. From germline, CDR1 is SGHRS and CDR2 YFSETQ. V was pared by 1 base and J by 3 bases, with 11 bases between. This CDR3 is CASSLLTDSYNSPLHF. The CDR3 DNA sequence: TGCGCCAGCAGCTTGTTAACCGACAGCTATAATTCACCCCTCCACTTT.

This chain links TRBV6-5 with TRBJ1-1; TRBD1 matches at 7 bases. The ends lost 6 bases at V and 8 bases at J; junction bases unmatched: 12. The CDR3 has 14 residues. Germline values: CDR1 MNHEY, CDR2 SVGAGI. The chain's CDR3 is CASSQGGLHLEAFF. In nucleotides, the CDR3 is TGTGCCAGCAGCCAAGGGGGCCTCCATCTGGAAGCTTTCTTT.

The chain carries TRBV12-5 and TRBJ2-2, with TRBD1 as a possible D gene (5 bases). Trimming stripped 5 bases from V and 5 bases from J, with 15 bases between. The CDR3 contains 15 residues. Germline assignment: CDR1 LGHNT and CDR2 FRNRAP. This CDR3 is CASGLELAGTGELFF. The CDR3 DNA sequence: TGTGCTAGTGGTCTCGAACTGGCAGGGACCGGGGAGCTGTTTTTT.

This chain uses TRBV7-3 with TRBJ2-2, with TRBD1 matching over 9 bases. V was pared by 6 bases and J by 6 bases, with 8 bases of the junction left unmatched. The CDR3 totals 15 residues. Germline lookup yields CDR1 SGHTA and CDR2 FQGTGA. CDR3 coding DNA: TGTGCCAGCAGTCGCGGGACAGGGTTCTCCGGGGAGCTGTTTTTT. Encoded protein: CASSRGTGFSGELFF.